These T cell receptor beta chains were read from a single sample in a study of blood T cell repertoires in COVID-19. Assay used: immunoSEQ multiplex PCR; TCRdb lists only in-frame clones, some missing. This table holds around 300,000 clones, 90% found once. Sequences were obtained from PBMCs or T cells enriched from blood (not recorded which). The origin of the receptors is a woman between 18 and 30 years old with acute COVID-19. The CDR3 runs from the conserved cysteine through the conserved F or W. The order of the fields is clone size, V gene, CDR3 protein. Size tells how often a clone was seen (once, few, many) or the class of an expanded clone, and some rows leave it out.

clone_size: -
v_call: TRBV11-3
cdr3_aa: CASSLGASWNTGELFF

clone_size: -
v_call: TRBV27
cdr3_aa: CASSPTRDRKLGSYNSPLHF

clone_size: -
v_call: TRBV27
cdr3_aa: CASKATRNYNEQFF

clone_size: -
v_call: TRBV14
cdr3_aa: CASSQVQGGKLFF

clone_size: -
v_call: TRBV3-1/TRBV3-2
cdr3_aa: CASSQDLGRGREQYF

clone_size: -
v_call: TRBV5-8
cdr3_aa: CASSSLVGTSGRARVNEQFF

clone_size: -
v_call: TRBV19
cdr3_aa: CASGRGNYGYTF

clone_size: few
v_call: TRBV11-2
cdr3_aa: CASSPPGFNYGYTF

clone_size: -
v_call: TRBV5-1
cdr3_aa: CASSWATSGTPYEQYF

clone_size: -
v_call: TRBV2
cdr3_aa: CASSDAAGNGELFF

clone_size: -
v_call: TRBV20-1
cdr3_aa: CSATTGSGYTF

clone_size: -
v_call: TRBV5-4
cdr3_aa: CASSFYTGTGERQPQHF

clone_size: -
v_call: TRBV3-1/TRBV3-2
cdr3_aa: CASSQASSGRTDTQYF

clone_size: -
v_call: TRBV2
cdr3_aa: CASTLTSGAYEQYF

clone_size: -
v_call: TRBV7-3
cdr3_aa: CASSLKNTVPGLAGGIRDEQFF

clone_size: -
v_call: TRBV27
cdr3_aa: CASSLVILASGNQPQHF